This TCR beta chain was sequenced in a study of chemoradiotherapy in HPV16-positive cancers. Study overall: Candidate HPV-specific T-cell clones and common TCR motifs came from functional assays in a couple of HPV16-positive patients.

This table comes from immunoSEQ multiplex PCR, and its TCRdb copy is limited to in-frame clones, with some not included. The sample records 2,100 or so clones, over 70% being singletons. In the case of this clone: The antigen remains undetermined.

The CDR3 consists of 15 residues. The germline CDR1 and CDR2 sequences are PRHDT and FYEKMQ (reference sequence). V was pared by 5 bases and J by 1 base, with 14 bases between. Study results and limitations: Candidate HPV-specific clones and E7-related TCR motifs grew in tumor during treatment.

The chain has TRBV13 and TRBJ2-5, with D hard to call. The material sequenced was tumor tissue, taken from a patient who underwent chemoradiotherapy. This clonotype was sampled from a human donor with HPV-associated anogenital cancer. CDR3 sequence (DNA): TGTGCCAGCAGCCCTAAGGGTGGCCCCCAAGAGACCCAGTACTTC. Translating gives CASSPKGGPQETQYF.